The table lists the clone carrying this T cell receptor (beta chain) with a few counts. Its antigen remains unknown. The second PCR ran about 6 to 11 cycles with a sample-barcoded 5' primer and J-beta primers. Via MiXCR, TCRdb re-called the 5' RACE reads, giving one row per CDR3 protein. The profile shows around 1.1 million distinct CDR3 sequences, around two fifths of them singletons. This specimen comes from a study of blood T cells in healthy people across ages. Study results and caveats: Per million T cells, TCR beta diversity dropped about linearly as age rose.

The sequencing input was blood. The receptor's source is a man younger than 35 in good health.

The CDR3 nucleotides are TGTGCCAGCAGTCCCAACCAGGGGGTTGGACAGCCCCAGCATTTT. This translates into CASSPNQGVGQPQHF. This chain joins TRBV6-1 and TRBJ1-5; 7 nucleotides line up with TRBD1. The CDR3 totals 15 residues. V dropped 5 bases and J dropped 7; count of bases not matched to a gene: 11. Germline-derived CDR1 and CDR2 are MNHNS and SASEGT.